This T cell receptor (beta chain) was obtained from a study of monozygotic twins with inflammatory bowel disease (dated by TCRdb to between 2018 and 2021). About the full investigation: The full study comprised about 28 monozygotic twin pairs: nine German pairs (four IBD-concordant, five IBD-discordant) and 19 IBD-discordant Danish pairs. Each individual had, on average, about 151 000 unique TCRalpha sequences and 181 000 unique TCRbeta sequences available for analysis. Disease-associated traits were sought mainly through comparisons between IBD patients and their genetically identical healthy co-twins within discordant pairs. Study-wide findings and limitations: Fewer clonotypes were shared with other individuals by IBD patients than by healthy twins, most markedly in patients showing signs of disease activity. No difference in repertoire similarity was observed between concordant and discordant twins, possibly owing to limited statistical power. The results gave no support for a single strong signal or clonotype linked to IBD. The analysis was unable to tell apart different T cell subtypes. TCRbeta repertoire diversity, by inverse Simpson index, was decreased in IBD patients compared with their healthy co-twins. Because patients were on differing immunosuppressive treatments, the repertoires may have picked up extra background noise and inter-individual variability.

From each donor, an approximately 2.5 ml peripheral blood sample was collected into PAXgene tubes and kept at -80 degrees C. Total RNA was isolated from whole blood with the PAXgene blood miRNA kit on an automated QIAcube, without T cell sorting. Peripheral blood from monozygotic twin pairs who were concordant or discordant for inflammatory bowel disease underwent deep TCRalpha and TCRbeta repertoire profiling using unique molecular barcoding. Smoking habits were recorded for all twin pairs, with individuals classified as current, former or never smokers. The CDR1 and CDR2 encoded by the germline V gene are SQVTM and ANQGSEA. Including the terminal cysteine and phenylalanine, the CDR3 comprises 16 residues. There is no recorded DNA. Receptors were amplified or captured by 5' RACE. The input for every TCR library was around 4,000 ng of total RNA. For each sample, cDNA synthesis with SMARTScribe reverse transcriptase was split into eight separate reactions. During cDNA synthesis, template switching was used to introduce unique molecular identifiers that contained a 6-nucleotide sample barcode. TCRalpha and TCRbeta cDNA was amplified by two nested PCRs of roughly 16 and 10 cycles, with bead purification after each PCR. Before amplification, the cDNA was both treated with uracil DNA-glycosylase and purified with the QIAquick PCR purification kit. The second PCR added Illumina TruSeq-compatible adapters along with sample-specific barcodes. Library quality and concentration were checked on TapeStation and Qubit, and libraries were pooled at around 5 ng each. The pooled libraries were sequenced with 2 x 100 bp reads and custom sequencing primers on an Illumina HiSeq2500 single-index Rapid Run. As for the authors' bioinformatics: PCR and sequencing errors were corrected by UMI-based consensus assembly using MiGEC version 1.2.6. MiXCR version 2.1.1 was used to carry out V(D)J alignment, clonotype assembly and CDR3 extraction. Gene usage, clonotype sharing and MAIT/NKT TCR abundance were normalised by analysing the top 1000, 10 000 and 20 000 clonotypes per sample. After downsampling to 27 000 UMIs, diversity was calculated as the inverse Simpson index using the vegan R package. Statistical testing used paired Mann-Whitney U tests on the discordant twin pairs and applied Benjamini-Hochberg correction for multiple testing. TCRdb reprocessed the public reads and reports one entry per CDR3 protein sequence, without DNA. The V and J calls were not made by the authors but by TCRdb's processing. This sample's clone table shows 440,000 or so distinct CDR3 sequences. The ten largest clones capture 2% to 3% of the sample.

On this clonotype itself: Its antigen is still unknown.

Sequenced material: blood. The sequence is built from TRBV29-1 and TRBJ2-3; TCRdb names TRBD2, which stays unverified in the absence of DNA. The sequence was obtained from a human donor with ulcerative colitis or Crohn's disease, or a healthy co-twin of an affected twin (not recorded which). This receptor carries the CDR3 CSVTGLAGGRTDTQYF.